This T cell receptor (beta chain) comes out of a study of shared clonotypes between healthy human individuals. There were no recent acute infections or vaccinations among the donors, who were healthy HIV-negative adults. CD4+ cell separation produced CD45RA+ naive and CD45RA-negative memory subsets. Note on this clone: The antigen is unknown.

Findings of the study overall: Limitation of the genetic and exposure-history diversity represented came from the few donors. Non-shared clonotypes were found to have lower generation probabilities than the clonotypes that were shared by all four of the sorted-subset donors.

The table came from immunoSEQ multiplex PCR; TCRdb's copy has only in-frame clones and leaves some out. The sample carries around 2.1 million clones, 95% recorded once. This receptor was taken from a man aged 18 to 29 in good health. Material for sequencing was naive CD4+ T cells sorted from blood. Noted subset: CD45RA+ positively selected.

The CDR3: CASSPPGTGTRNTIYF. CDR3 DNA sequence: TGTGCCAGCTCACCACCAGGGACCGGGACCCGAAACACCATATATTTT. The chain combines TRBV18 with TRBJ1-3; perhaps TRBD1 as D (5 bases). Trimming took 0 bases from V and 5 from J, leaving 14 bases between them. This CDR3 region has 16 residues. CDR1 KGHSH and CDR2 LQKENI come from the germline V gene.